This TCR beta chain comes out of a study of T cells in narcolepsy. Overall study: Donors had narcolepsy type 1 or type 2, or were healthy controls.

Regarding the study as a whole: Same-patient CSF and blood CD4+ T cell clonotypes included HCRT-specific and TRIB2-specific autoreactive ones.

A note on this clone: Its matching antigen is unknown.

The method was immunoSEQ multiplex PCR; TCRdb's version includes in-frame clones alone and lacks a portion of them. This table holds tens of thousands of clones, approximately 78% found once. The CDR3 extends over 16 amino acids. The germline gives CDR1 SGHNT, CDR2 YYREEE (reference sequence). Trimming removed 4 bases at V and 2 bases at J, with 17 bases between. The V and J genes are TRBV5-4 and TRBJ2-3, with D perhaps TRBD1 (6 bases). Sequenced sample: CD45RA- memory CD4+ T cells from PBMCs. This TCR was sampled from a human donor with narcolepsy. The CDR3 loop is CASSPGEGHLTDTQYF. The CDR3 DNA follows: TGTGCCAGCAGCCCGGGCGAGGGACATCTCACAGATACGCAGTATTTT.